Listed here are 25 T cell receptor beta chains from one sample, sequenced in a study of cytomegalovirus exposure and HLA in healthy donors. Data came from immunoSEQ multiplex PCR; TCRdb stores just in-frame clones and leaves some out. The sample yields 100,000 or so clones, about 85% seen once. The sequenced sample consisted of PBMCs. The receptors come from a woman aged 18-29 years in good health and CMV-seropositive.

The genes are TRBV9 and TRBJ2-1; D might be TRBD2 (6 bases). The CDR3 runs to 15 residues. V was cut by 2 bases and J by 2 bases, with 11 bases left in between. The germline V gene has CDR1 SGDLS and CDR2 YYNGEE. CDR3 nucleotides: TGTGCCAGCAGCGTCTCCGGGAGCCCCTACAATGAGCAGTTCTTC. Translation gives CASSVSGSPYNEQFF.

The count of this clone is one. The chain recombines TRBV28 with TRBJ1-1; TRBD1 matches 7 bases. Germline assignment: CDR1 MDHEN and CDR2 SYDVKM. The CDR3 has 16 residues. With V trimmed by 6 bases and J by 4 bases, 14 bases remained unmatched. This CDR3 reads CASRSYGQDWRTEAFF. The CDR3 nucleotides are TGTGCCAGCAGATCTTACGGACAGGATTGGCGCACTGAAGCTTTCTTT.

The chain employs TRBV30 and TRBJ1-3; 9 bases align to TRBD1. V shed 0 bases, J shed 4 bases, and the junction held 16 bases outside the gene matches. The length of the CDR3 is 19 residues. The germline CDR1 and CDR2 sequences are GTSNPN and SVGIG (reference sequence). The CDR3 coding sequence is TGTGCCTGGAGTGTGAGGGTGACAGGGGGAAGCAACGTGGGAAACACCATATATTTT. Translating it yields CAWSVRVTGGSNVGNTIYF. The full variable domain, completed using reference TRBV30 and TRBJ1-3, is SQTIHQWPATLVQPVGSPLSLECTVEGTSNPNLYWYRQAAGRGLQLLFYSVGIGQISSEVPQNLSASRPQDRQFILSSKKLLLSDSGFYLCAWSVRVTGGSNVGNTIYFGEGSWLTVV.

This rearrangement joins TRBV9 to TRBJ2-3; D may be TRBD1 (6 bases). The CDR3 has 14 residues. Trimming took off 6 bases at V and 3 bases at J, with 14 bases between the two ends. Germline CDR1 and CDR2: SGDLS and YYNGEE. CDR3 region: CASKQGQGTDTQYF. CDR3 nucleotide sequence: TGTGCCAGCAAGCAGGGGCAAGGAACAGATACGCAGTATTTT.

Only one count was recorded for this clone. V usage is TRBV5-4 and J usage is TRBJ2-7; TRBD2 matches 8 bases. V lost 2 bases, J lost 3 bases, and 1 base stayed unmatched. Per germline, CDR1 SGHNT and CDR2 YYREEE (reference sequence). This CDR3 has 13 amino acids. CDR3: CASSFSGNYEQYF. CDR3 DNA sequence: TGTGCCAGCAGCTTTAGCGGGAACTACGAGCAGTACTTC.

The J gene is TRBJ2-7, the V gene TRBV18, with D perhaps TRBD2 (5 bases). The length of the CDR3 is 13 residues. CDR1 is KGHSH, CDR2 LQKENI, per germline. The V gene lost 0 bases and the J gene lost 7 bases, with 10 bases spanning the gap. In DNA form, the CDR3 reads TGTGCCAGCTCACCACCGTCGGGAAGGGAGCAGTACTTC. As protein: CASSPPSGREQYF.

Only a few counts were recorded for this clone. In nucleotides, the CDR3 is TGTGCCAGCAGTGAATTCACCCGGGAAGCTTTCTTT. Amino acid sequence: CASSEFTREAFF. This rearrangement joins TRBV6-1 to TRBJ1-1; unclear D gene. Trimming removed 2 bases at V and 8 bases at J, with 9 bases between. The CDR3 runs 12 residues. The germline gives CDR1 MNHNS, CDR2 SASEGT.

This clone came up a few times. V is TRBV10-2 and J is TRBJ1-5; no firm D call. Trimming removed 6 bases at V and 3 bases at J, with 9 bases between. There are 13 residues in the CDR3. Germline V CDR1 and CDR2: WSHSY, SAAADI. The CDR3 sequence is CASRHSLNQPQHF. CDR3 in DNA: TGCGCCAGCAGGCACAGTCTCAATCAGCCCCAGCATTTT.

The chain's CDR3 is CASSETGAGWVDTQYF. The CDR3 DNA reads as TGTGCCAGCAGTGAAACAGGGGCGGGTTGGGTAGATACGCAGTATTTT. This chain uses TRBV6-1 with TRBJ2-3; TRBD1 matches 7 bases. The CDR3 extends over 16 amino acids. Germline assignment: CDR1 MNHNS and CDR2 SASEGT. The J segment lost 5 bases and the V segment lost 2 bases, leaving 10 bases of the junction unmatched.

A word on this clone: This sample also contains other DNA sequences that code for the same CDR3. The DNA of the CDR3 is TGTGCCAGCTCACCCCCGGGGGGGAGCTCCTACAATGAGCAGTTCTTC. Its translation: CASSPPGGSSYNEQFF. This rearrangement joins TRBV18 to TRBJ2-1, with 8 bases that match TRBD2. Germline CDR1 KGHSH, CDR2 LQKENI. This CDR3 is built from 16 residues. Trimming at V came to 3 bases and at J to 0 bases, leaving 4 bases not matched to a gene.

This chain links TRBV21-1 with TRBJ1-5. TRBV21-1 is a pseudogene segment. The CDR3 covers 18 residues. This chain's CDR3 is CASSNSSRETNPNQPQHF. In DNA form, the CDR3 reads TGTGCCAGCAGCAATAGCTCGAGGGAGACAAACCCAAATCAGCCCCAGCATTTT.

The CDR3 DNA follows: TGTGCCAGCAGTGGAGGGCGCTGGAACACTGAAGCTTTCTTT. Residues: CASSGGRWNTEAFF. V usage is TRBV6-5 and J usage is TRBJ1-1, with unresolved D. The CDR3 is 14 amino acids. V was cut by 5 bases and J by 1 base, with 11 bases left in between. The germline CDR1 and CDR2 sequences are MNHEY and SVGAGI.

The rearrangement joins TRBV7-2 to TRBJ1-2; 7 bases fit TRBD1. Looked up from germline, CDR1 is SGHTA and CDR2 is FQGNSA. CDR3 length equals 15 residues. Losses at the gene ends were 7 bases for V and 2 bases for J; bases not matched to a gene: 10. The CDR3 DNA sequence: TGTGCCAGCATCTCCCCTAAGACAGGGAACTATGGCTACACCTTC. Amino acids: CASISPKTGNYGYTF.

The chain uses TRBV30 and TRBJ2-2; D perhaps matches TRBD2 (5 bases). The V end lost 5 bases, the J end lost 6 bases, and 7 bases lay between the germline ends. The V gene's germline CDR1 is GTSNPN and CDR2 SVGIG (reference sequence). CDR3 length: 11 residues. In nucleotides, the CDR3 is TGTGCCTGGGGGCGGGCCGGGGAGCTGTTTTTT. The encoded protein is CAWGRAGELFF.

The rearrangement joins TRBV11-2 to TRBJ2-3; no clear D. This CDR3 comprises 14 residues. With 2 bases removed from V and 9 bases from J, the gap between germline ends came to 15 bases. Germline V gene sequence: CDR1 SGHAT, CDR2 FQNNGV. The CDR3 sequence: CASSLKLEMKTQYF. The DNA for the CDR3 is TGTGCCAGCAGCTTAAAGCTAGAAATGAAGACGCAGTATTTT.

The chain recombines TRBV30 with TRBJ1-4; maybe TRBD1 (6 bases). Germline V gives CDR1 GTSNPN, CDR2 SVGIG (reference sequence). Trimming left V 8 bases short and J 1 base short, with 17 bases between. The CDR3 runs 15 residues. The CDR3: CAMAGALRTNEKLFF. The DNA for the CDR3 is TGTGCCATGGCGGGGGCGTTAAGAACTAATGAAAAACTGTTTTTT. The full variable domain, rest sourced from reference TRBV30 and TRBJ1-4, is SQTIHQWPATLVQPVGSPLSLECTVEGTSNPNLYWYRQAAGRGLQLLFYSVGIGQISSEVPQNLSASRPQDRQFILSSKKLLLSDSGFYLCAMAGALRTNEKLFFGSGTQLSVL.

This chain connects TRBV11-2 to TRBJ2-3; D is possibly TRBD2 (7 bases). In germline, CDR1 is SGHAT, CDR2 FQNNGV. The CDR3 spans 18 residues. V was trimmed by 1 base and J by 0 bases, leaving 17 bases between them. The CDR3 sequence: CASSLGTIRGASTDTQYF. CDR3 bases: TGTGCCAGCAGCTTAGGCACAATTCGGGGGGCCAGCACAGATACGCAGTATTTT.

The chain couples TRBV19 to TRBJ2-2; D call uncertain. The CDR3 length is 14 residues. The V gene lost 7 bases and the J gene lost 1 base, with 10 bases spanning the gap. Germline assignment: CDR1 LNHDA and CDR2 SQIVND (reference sequence). The CDR3 DNA reads TGTGCCAGTACGGGTCCCTTGAACACCGGGGAGCTGTTTTTT. It encodes CASTGPLNTGELFF.

The V call is TRBV28, the J call TRBJ1-1; D call uncertain. CDR1 and CDR2 (germline): MDHEN, SYDVKM. The V end was cut by 3 bases, the J end by 1 base, with 6 bases between. This CDR3 is built from 13 residues. The CDR3 region is CASSFWANTEAFF. As DNA, the CDR3 is TGTGCCAGCAGTTTCTGGGCGAACACTGAAGCTTTCTTT. Variable domain in full (rest from reference TRBV28 and TRBJ1-1): DVKVTQSSRYLVKRTGEKVFLECVQDMDHENMFWYRQDPGLGLRLIYFSYDVKMKEKGDIPEGYSVSREKKERFSLILESASTNQTSMYLCASSFWANTEAFFGQGTRLTVV.

About this clone: The junction shows a germline mismatch at one end, possibly a read error. This rearrangement joins TRBV28 to TRBJ1-5, with 9 bases aligning to TRBD1. This CDR3 comprises 13 residues. The germline gives CDR1 MDHEN, CDR2 SYDVKM. The CDR3 here is CASSSTDRGRTSF. In DNA form, the CDR3 reads TGTGCCAGCAGTTCTACCGACAGGGGGAGAACTTCTTTT.

This chain connects TRBV29-1 to TRBJ2-5; possible D gene TRBD2, 6 bases. The V gene's germline CDR1 is SQVTM and CDR2 ANQGSEA. This CDR3 has 13 amino acids. V dropped 6 bases and J dropped 5 bases, with 16 bases sitting between them. CDR3 protein: CSVEKTSDETQYF. The CDR3 region has the DNA TGCAGCGTGGAAAAGACTAGTGATGAGACCCAGTACTTC.

V is TRBV27 and J is TRBJ2-1, with TRBD2 matching over 8 bases. Looked up from germline, CDR1 is MNHEY and CDR2 is SMNVEV (reference sequence). This CDR3 comprises 16 residues. Germline trimming cut 8 bases from V and 4 bases from J; bases unmatched to any gene: 13. This chain's CDR3 is CASGSTTSAKYNEQFF. In DNA, the CDR3 is TGTGCCAGCGGTTCGACGACTAGCGCCAAATACAATGAGCAGTTCTTC.

The chain uses TRBV4-1 and TRBJ2-4; TRBD2 aligns across 14 bases. This CDR3 spans 17 amino acids. The V gene end was trimmed by 3 bases and the J gene end by 6 bases; junction bases not matched to a gene: 7. CDR1 MGHRA and CDR2 YSYEKL come from the germline V gene. CDR3 sequence (DNA): TGCGCCAGCAGCCAGGGACTAGCGGGAGCGTTTGGAAACATTCAGTACTTC. Translation gives CASSQGLAGAFGNIQYF.

This rearrangement joins TRBV11-3 to TRBJ1-1; 7 bases fit TRBD1. This CDR3 contains 12 residues. Per germline, CDR1 SGHNT and CDR2 YENEEA. V shed 0 bases and J 10 bases; nucleotides not matched to a gene: 2. The CDR3 reads CASSLDQGGAFF. CDR3 bases: TGTGCCAGCAGCTTAGATCAGGGGGGAGCTTTCTTT. The full variable domain, its missing parts supplied by reference TRBV11-3 and TRBJ1-1, is EAGVVQSPRYKIIEKKQPVAFWCNPISGHNTLYWYLQNLGQGPELLIRYENEEAVDDSQLPKDRFSAERLKGVDSTLKIQPAELGDSAVYLCASSLDQGGAFFGQGTRLTVV.

The V gene is TRBV28, the J gene TRBJ2-1, with D maybe TRBD1 (6 bases). The CDR3 is made up of 15 amino acids. Germline CDR1 MDHEN, CDR2 SYDVKM. V was shortened by 4 bases and J by 7 bases, with 17 bases between the two germline ends. CDR3 sequence (DNA): TGTGCCAGCAGTTCCCCCCCGCAGGGGAAAAATGAGCAGTTCTTC. Translating it yields CASSSPPQGKNEQFF.